The 11 T cell receptor beta chains listed next were all sequenced from one sample in a study of blood T cells in healthy people across ages. A second roughly 6 to 12 cycle PCR used barcoded and J-beta primers. From the 5' RACE reads, TCRdb called clonotypes with MiXCR, one entry per CDR3 protein. Of roughly 1.6 million distinct CDR3 sequences in the sample, around 35% were seen once. Sample: blood. These receptors all come from a young woman in good health.

In this sample, this clonotype turned up once. One junction end does not reproduce the germline sequence, and a read error may be involved. V is TRBV20-1 and J is TRBJ1-4; no definite D call. Germline loops: CDR1 DFQATT, CDR2 SNEGSKA (reference sequence). There are 14 residues in the CDR3. This CDR3 is CSTRGRTTGEKLFF. The CDR3 DNA is TGCAGTACTAGAGGTAGGACTACCGGTGAAAAACTGTTTTTT.

The genes are TRBV20-1 and TRBJ2-5; 8 nucleotides agree with TRBD1. Looked up from germline, CDR1 is DFQATT and CDR2 is SNEGSKA (reference sequence). CDR3 length: 11 residues. The ends lost 8 bases at V and 5 bases at J; junction bases unmatched: 4. CDR3 loop: CSTRDRETQYF. As DNA, the CDR3 is TGCAGTACCCGGGACAGGGAGACCCAGTACTTC.

This clonotype was seen only a few times. V gene TRBV7-2 combines with J gene TRBJ2-1; 7 nucleotides agree with TRBD2. Germline V CDR1 and CDR2: SGHTA, FQGNSA. V shed 5 bases and J 9 bases; nucleotides not matched to a gene: 7. The CDR3 spans 13 residues. The CDR3 spells CASSPQLASEQFF. The CDR3 region has the DNA TGTGCCAGCAGCCCCCAACTAGCGTCTGAGCAGTTCTTC.

This clonotype came up a few times. This chain connects TRBV12-3 or TRBV12-4 to TRBJ1-1, with D unresolved. The CDR3 covers 14 residues. V was trimmed by 6 bases and J by 0 bases, leaving 11 bases between them. DNA for the CDR3: TGTGCCAGCAGCATCCGGAGGATGAACACTGAAGCTTTCTTT. This encodes CASSIRRMNTEAFF.

V and J are TRBV20-1 and TRBJ1-5; D gene uncertain. The CDR3 is made up of 14 amino acids. The V end lost 3 bases, the J end lost 0 bases, and 9 bases lay between the germline ends. Germline V gene sequence: CDR1 DFQATT, CDR2 SNEGSKA (reference sequence). The CDR3, as DNA: TGCAGTGCTAGTGAAGGTTATAGCAATCAGCCCCAGCATTTT. Translating it yields CSASEGYSNQPQHF.

This sequence joins TRBV7-2 and TRBJ1-5; 10 positions match TRBD1. The CDR3 totals 15 residues. V shed 5 bases and J 6 bases; nucleotides not matched to a gene: 7. Germline CDR1 and CDR2: SGHTA and FQGNSA. CDR3 in amino acids: CASSRGTGVGQPQHF. The DNA for the CDR3 is TGTGCCAGCAGCCGTGGGACAGGGGTCGGTCAGCCCCAGCATTTT.

The rearrangement joins TRBV3-1 to TRBJ2-1; 7 nucleotides agree with TRBD2. In germline, CDR1 is LGHDT, CDR2 YNNKEL (reference sequence). The junction had 9 bases not matched to a gene; V was cut back by 4 bases and J by 9 bases. This CDR3 contains 14 residues. The CDR3 nucleotides are TGTGCCAGCAGCCCGACCTGGGAGGGAGGTGAGCAGTTCTTC. Translation: CASSPTWEGGEQFF.

This rearrangement joins TRBV7-3 to TRBJ2-7; D is possibly TRBD2 (6 bases). The J call is uncertain, as TRBJ2-5 better fits the DNA end. The CDR3 length is 16 residues. Germline V gene lookup returns CDR1 SGHTA and CDR2 FQGTGA. CDR3 region: CASSLIGDLPRETQYF. CDR3 DNA: TGTGCCAGCAGCTTAATTGGGGACTTACCAAGGGAGACCCAGTACTTC.

This clonotype was observed a few times. The V and J genes are TRBV27 and TRBJ1-1; unclear D gene. The CDR3 loop spans 16 amino acids. Trimming took 1 base from V and 1 from J, leaving 13 bases between them. Germline V gene sequence: CDR1 MNHEY, CDR2 SMNVEV (reference sequence). CDR3 coding DNA: TGTGCCAGCAGTTTATTTGGGTCGCGGGCGAACACTGAAGCTTTCTTT. This codes for CASSLFGSRANTEAFF.

This clonotype was detected once. The chain is built from TRBV9 and TRBJ2-4, with D maybe TRBD1 (5 bases). In germline, CDR1 is SGDLS, CDR2 YYNGEE. The CDR3 is made up of 15 amino acids. The ends were cut back, 0 bases at V and 15 bases at J, with 22 bases in the middle. The CDR3 reads CASSVGGSSLETRYF. Written as DNA, the CDR3 is TGTGCCAGCAGCGTAGGGGGCTCAAGTTTGGAGACCCGGTACTTC.

V is TRBV6-5 and J is TRBJ1-1; no reliable D call. V lost 2 bases and J 7 bases, leaving 11 bases between the germline ends. CDR3 length equals 13 residues. The germline CDR1 and CDR2 sequences are MNHEY and SVGAGI. The CDR3 here is CASSYQNRFEAFF. The CDR3 region has the DNA TGTGCCAGCAGTTACCAAAACCGGTTTGAAGCTTTCTTT.